Following are 25 T cell receptor beta chains from one sample sequenced in a study of lymphopenia after photon versus proton radiotherapy. Assay: immunoSEQ multiplex PCR; the TCRdb copy retains only in-frame clones and omits some. The table includes 25,000 to 35,000 clones, approximately 87% detected once. The material sequenced was peripheral blood, taken from a patient treated with proton-based radiotherapy. These receptors all stem from a woman aged 55-69 years with cholangiocarcinoma. Some clones in this sample may be carry-over from other donors' samples.

The chain joins TRBV6-4 to TRBJ2-5, with 7 nucleotides matching TRBD1. The J call may be wrong; the DNA end is better matched by TRBJ2-7. Germline CDR1 reads MRHNA; CDR2 reads SNTAGT. This CDR3 comprises 15 residues. DNA for the CDR3: TGTGCCAGCAGTGTCCGGTGGGACAGCGCCTACGAGCAGTACTTC. Protein product: CASSVRWDSAYEQYF.

CDR3 nucleotide sequence: TGCGCCAGCAGCTCACAGGGGGATTCACCCCTCCACTTT. It codes for CASSSQGDSPLHF. The rearrangement uses TRBV5-1 and TRBJ1-6; TRBD1 aligns across 8 bases. Losses at the gene ends were 3 bases for V and 8 bases for J; bases not matched to a gene: 1. The V gene's germline CDR1 is SGHRS and CDR2 YFSETQ. This CDR3 is built from 13 residues.

This chain joins TRBV16 and TRBJ2-7; no reliable D call. The V end was cut by 3 bases, the J end by 3 bases, with 6 bases between. Per the germline V gene, CDR1 is KGHSY and CDR2 is FQNENV. This CDR3 comprises 12 residues. The CDR3 DNA reads TGTGCCAGCAGCCAGTCAGGCTACGAGCAGTACTTC. Amino acids: CASSQSGYEQYF.

The chain recombines TRBV2 with TRBJ1-3; tentatively, D is TRBD1 (5 bases). Germline V gene data show CDR1 as SNHLY and CDR2 as FYNNEI. The CDR3 contains 16 residues. Trimming pared 4 bases from V and 5 bases from J, leaving 18 bases between. The CDR3 DNA is TGTGCCAGCAGTGGGCAGGGCCCCCGGATACGAAACACCATATATTTT. It yields the protein CASSGQGPRIRNTIYF.

The chain employs TRBV27 and TRBJ1-1; 10 bases line up with TRBD1. The CDR3 extends over 12 amino acids. Unmatched junction bases numbered 4, after V lost 5 bases and J lost 10 bases. Germline CDR1 is MNHEY and CDR2 is SMNVEV (reference sequence). CDR3 sequence: CASSLTGGRAFF. As DNA, the CDR3 is TGTGCCAGCAGTCTGACAGGGGGCAGAGCTTTCTTT.

With respect to this clone: A junction boundary mismatches the germline segment, possibly from a read error. The V call is TRBV6-5, the J call TRBJ1-1; D gene uncertain. There are 10 residues in the CDR3. The germline CDR1 and CDR2 sequences are MNHEY and SVGAGI. This chain's CDR3 is CASSYTEAFF. CDR3 nucleotide sequence: TGTGCCAGCAGTTACACCGAAGCTTTCTTT.

The chain links TRBV7-9 to TRBJ2-3, with TRBD2 matching 9 bases. From germline, CDR1 is SEHNR and CDR2 FQNEAQ (reference sequence). The CDR3 covers 14 residues. The ends lost 5 bases at V and 6 bases at J; junction bases unmatched: 6. DNA for the CDR3: TGTGCCAGCAGCCCCAGCGGGGGGAAGGATACGCAGTATTTT. Translating it yields CASSPSGGKDTQYF.

V gene TRBV6-5 combines with J gene TRBJ2-1; 10 bases agree with TRBD1. V lost 7 bases to trimming and J lost 10 bases; unmatched junction nucleotides: 10. Germline V CDR1 and CDR2: MNHEY, SVGAGI. This CDR3 spans 14 amino acids. This chain's CDR3 is CASNSGTGVREQFF. The CDR3 nucleotides read TGTGCCAGCAATTCCGGGACAGGGGTCCGAGAGCAGTTCTTC.

The V call is TRBV7-2, the J call TRBJ1-2; a weak D match, TRBD1 (5 bases). The germline V gene encodes CDR1 SGHTA and CDR2 FQGNSA. The length of the CDR3 is 12 residues. Trimming took 4 bases from V and 10 from J, leaving 13 bases between them. The CDR3 loop reads CASSSETAFYTF. CDR3 bases: TGTGCCAGCAGCTCCGAGACAGCTTTCTACACCTTC.

The chain uses TRBV4-1 and TRBJ1-2; D remains unclear. The CDR3 is 14 residues long. With 5 bases removed from V and 1 base from J, the gap between germline ends came to 11 bases. CDR1 MGHRA and CDR2 YSYEKL come from the germline V gene. This CDR3 is CASSSGGVNYGYTF. CDR3 DNA: TGCGCCAGCAGCTCGGGTGGGGTTAACTATGGCTACACCTTC.

The chain is built from TRBV30 and TRBJ2-4; 11 bases match TRBD1. The CDR3 is 12 amino acids. In germline, CDR1 is GTSNPN, CDR2 SVGIG (reference sequence). V gave up 5 bases and J gave up 9 bases; unmatched junction bases: 3. The CDR3 nucleotides are TGTGCCTGGGGAGGGACAGGGGGCATTCAGTACTTC. It is translated as CAWGGTGGIQYF. Full variable domain (outside the CDR3, taken from reference TRBV30 and TRBJ2-4): SQTIHQWPATLVQPVGSPLSLECTVEGTSNPNLYWYRQAAGRGLQLLFYSVGIGQISSEVPQNLSASRPQDRQFILSSKKLLLSDSGFYLCAWGGTGGIQYFGAGTRLSVL.

The gene calls are TRBV7-6 and TRBJ2-3; 11 nucleotides match TRBD2. The CDR3 consists of 16 residues. Looked up from germline, CDR1 is SGHVS and CDR2 is FNYEAQ. V shed 4 bases, J shed 9 bases, and the junction held 12 bases outside the gene matches. Written as DNA, the CDR3 is TGTGCCAGCAGCTCCCTAGCGGGGGGCCTCAAGGGAACGCAGTATTTT. It is translated as CASSSLAGGLKGTQYF.

The rearrangement links TRBV4-1 to TRBJ1-6; D remains unclear. Germline V gene data show CDR1 as MGHRA and CDR2 as YSYEKL. Deletions cut 0 bases from V and 6 bases from J, with 12 bases between. The CDR3 is 16 residues long. The CDR3 nucleotides are TGCGCCAGCAGCCAAGAAAGTCTCCCGGGTAATTCACCCCTCCACTTT. Translation: CASSQESLPGNSPLHF.

The chain couples TRBV7-9 to TRBJ2-7; 7 positions match TRBD1. The length of the CDR3 is 11 residues. Germline V gene sequence: CDR1 SEHNR, CDR2 FQNEAQ (reference sequence). The V gene end was trimmed by 3 bases and the J gene end by 7 bases; junction bases not matched to a gene: 0. Here the CDR3 DNA reads TGTGCCAGCAGCTTGGACAGGGAGCAGTACTTC. This codes for CASSLDREQYF.

The chain combines TRBV5-1 with TRBJ1-3; the match to TRBD1 covers 9 bases. CDR3 size: 14 residues. From germline, CDR1 is SGHRS and CDR2 YFSETQ. Germline trimming cut 4 bases from V and 7 bases from J; bases unmatched to any gene: 6. CDR3 loop: CASSLTGGENTIYF. The CDR3 coding sequence is TGCGCCAGCAGCCTGACAGGGGGGGAGAACACCATATATTTT.

The chain has TRBV6-6 and TRBJ2-2; D remains ambiguous. Per germline, CDR1 MNHNY and CDR2 SVGAGI (reference sequence). This CDR3 has 13 amino acids. V was shortened by 3 bases and J by 7 bases, with 9 bases between the two germline ends. The CDR3 DNA reads as TGTGCCAGCAGTTATAGTTGGGGCGGGGAGCTGTTTTTT. It is translated as CASSYSWGGELFF.

This chain connects TRBV18 to TRBJ2-5; 8 bases are a match to TRBD1. The length of the CDR3 is 13 residues. V shed 6 bases, J shed 3 bases, and the junction held 3 bases outside the gene matches. CDR1 and CDR2 (germline): KGHSH, LQKENI. The CDR3 region is CASSQDREETQYF. The CDR3 coding sequence is TGTGCCAGCTCCCAGGACAGGGAAGAGACCCAGTACTTC.

A single count supports this clone. The rearrangement uses TRBV6-5 and TRBJ1-5; D unclear. Germline V gene sequence: CDR1 MNHEY, CDR2 SVGAGI. CDR3 length: 13 amino acids. Trimming removed 6 bases from V and 0 bases from J, with 6 bases in between. The CDR3 sequence is CASRSYSNQPQHF. Here the CDR3 DNA reads TGTGCCAGCAGGAGCTATAGCAATCAGCCCCAGCATTTT.

In regard to this clone: At one end the junction does not follow the germline gene, possibly because of a read error. This sequence joins TRBV19 and TRBJ2-1, with a weak D call TRBD2 (6 bases). The germline CDR1 and CDR2 sequences are LNHDA and SQIVND (reference sequence). The CDR3 totals 13 residues. DNA for the CDR3: TGTGCCAGTAGTTCGGGAGCAATGAATGTGCAGTTCTTC. This gives the protein CASSSGAMNVQFF.

The rearrangement links TRBV27 to TRBJ1-6, with D possibly TRBD1 on 5 matching bases. Germline assignment: CDR1 MNHEY and CDR2 SMNVEV (reference sequence). The CDR3 is 14 residues long. Trimming stripped 6 bases from V and 6 bases from J, with 12 bases between. CDR3 DNA: TGTGCCAGCAGCCCGGGACTCATTAATTCACCCCTCCACTTT. This codes for CASSPGLINSPLHF.

The chain is built from TRBV18 and TRBJ2-5, with 7 nucleotides matching TRBD1. The CDR3 length is 14 residues. In germline, CDR1 is KGHSH, CDR2 LQKENI. The V and J ends lost 4 bases and 5 bases, in that order; junction bases with no gene match: 7. DNA of the CDR3: TGTGCCAGCTCACGCAAGGGGGCTGCGGAGACCCAGTACTTC. It encodes CASSRKGAAETQYF.

This chain joins TRBV29-1 and TRBJ2-7; no clear D. Trimming took 6 bases from V and 1 from J, leaving 7 bases between them. The CDR3 runs to 11 residues. Germline CDR1 is SQVTM and CDR2 is ANQGSEA. The chain's CDR3 is CSVATSYEQYF. The CDR3 nucleotides are TGCAGCGTGGCAACATCCTACGAGCAGTACTTC.

The DNA for the CDR3 is TGTGCCAGCAGCCGAGACAGGTCGAACACCGGGGAGCTGTTTTTT. It is translated as CASSRDRSNTGELFF. The rearrangement uses TRBV6-5 and TRBJ2-2, with D possibly matching TRBD1 (6 bases). The CDR3 extends over 15 amino acids. The germline V gene encodes CDR1 MNHEY and CDR2 SVGAGI. V dropped 6 bases and J dropped 0 bases, with 11 bases sitting between them.

The chain combines TRBV7-2 with TRBJ2-1; D is possibly TRBD1 (5 bases). Germline V gene lookup returns CDR1 SGHTA and CDR2 FQGNSA. V gave up 1 base and J gave up 9 bases, with 16 bases separating them. This CDR3 is 15 amino acids long. The CDR3 DNA reads TGTGCCAGCAGCTTAGGGGGCCCTTTGCCGGGTGAGCAGTTCTTC. It yields the protein CASSLGGPLPGEQFF.

The rearrangement uses TRBV7-2 and TRBJ2-1, with 8 bases matching TRBD2. Trimming removed 3 bases from V and 3 bases from J; junction bases left unmatched: 4. The CDR3 spans 15 residues. From germline, CDR1 is SGHTA and CDR2 FQGNSA. The CDR3 DNA reads TGTGCCAGCAGCTTCACTAGCGGACACTACAATGAGCAGTTCTTC. Its protein is CASSFTSGHYNEQFF.